The sequence of this TCR beta chain was determined in a study of blood T cell repertoires in COVID-19. V lost 2 bases to trimming and J lost 7 bases, with 11 bases between them. Looked up from germline, CDR1 is MNHEY and CDR2 is SMNVEV (reference sequence). The CDR3 is made up of 13 amino acids. As processed by the authors: The assay estimated nucleated cells by amplifying reference gene primers. The protocol was immunoSEQ multiplex PCR, while the TCRdb copy is restricted to in-frame clones and leaves out a portion. That table is the source of V, J and clone size, and D and trimming were worked out from the DNA. The profile covers roughly 150,000 clones, with 80% appearing a single time and approximately 0.5% taken by the ten largest.

This clonotype originated in a man between 60 and 75 years old with acute or convalescent COVID-19. The chain combines TRBV27 with TRBJ1-2; the D gene is possibly TRBD1 (6 bases). Sequenced sample: peripheral blood. CDR3: CASSLQGRGGYTF. In DNA, the CDR3 is TGTGCCAGCAGTTTACAGGGGCGCGGTGGCTACACCTTC.